This passage covers 8 T cell receptor beta chains from one sample sequenced in a study of blood T cell repertoires in COVID-19. The assay was immunoSEQ multiplex PCR, and TCRdb's table has in-frame clones only and misses some. Of about 160,000 clones listed, just under 95% are singletons. Sequences were obtained from peripheral blood. These receptors came from a woman between 50 and 59 years old with acute or convalescent COVID-19.

The chain uses TRBV6-6 and TRBJ2-7; D is perhaps TRBD2 (7 bases). V lost 6 bases, J lost 3 bases, and 33 bases lay in between. This CDR3 is built from 20 residues. CDR1 and CDR2 from the germline V gene are MNHNY and SVGAGI (reference sequence). The CDR3 region has the DNA TGTGCCAGCAGCCGCCCTATACAGGGTAGTATTCGGGACTACCTCTACGAGCAGTACTTC. As protein: CASSRPIQGSIRDYLYEQYF.

The chain combines TRBV2 with TRBJ1-1; D is unresolved. This CDR3 is 14 amino acids long. Trimming removed 7 bases at V and 5 bases at J, with 17 bases between. Germline V gene data show CDR1 as SNHLY and CDR2 as FYNNEI. The CDR3 DNA is TGTGCCAGCACCCCGAGGGTCCAGAATACTGAAGCTTTCTTT. Its protein is CASTPRVQNTEAFF.

The chain has TRBV28 and TRBJ1-5; a possible D gene is TRBD1 (5 bases). V lost 3 bases and J 3 bases, leaving 15 bases between the germline ends. Germline CDR1 MDHEN, CDR2 SYDVKM. The CDR3 loop spans 16 amino acids. CDR3 region: CASSLGRYRNNQPQHF. Written as DNA, the CDR3 is TGTGCCAGCAGTTTGGGGCGTTACAGAAACAATCAGCCCCAGCATTTT.

The V call is TRBV3-1 (or the pseudogene TRBV3-2), the J call TRBJ2-4; 10 nucleotides align to TRBD2. This CDR3 spans 19 amino acids. V trimming: 3 bases; J trimming: 3 bases; junction bases outside the gene matches: 14. In germline, CDR1 is LGHDT, CDR2 YNNKEL (reference sequence). In DNA form, the CDR3 reads TGTGCCAGCAGCCACCGAGTAGCGGGAGGTCGGGGGGGCAAAAACATTCAGTACTTC. Translating it yields CASSHRVAGGRGGKNIQYF.

Comment on this clone: At one boundary the junction diverges from the germline segment, which might be a read error. The chain is built from TRBV12-3 or TRBV12-4 and TRBJ1-3; D uncertain. The CDR3 contains 12 residues. CDR3 region: CASSLFVGPINF. DNA of the CDR3: TGTGCCAGCAGTTTGTTTGTTGGCCCGATAAATTTT.

The V gene is TRBV12-3 or TRBV12-4, the J gene TRBJ2-5; D unclear. The CDR3 is 13 amino acids. V lost 1 base and J lost 3, with 6 bases in between. CDR3 DNA sequence: TGTGCCAGCAGTTTAGGCCAGAAAGAGACCCAGTACTTC. Translating gives CASSLGQKETQYF.

The chain couples TRBV18 to TRBJ1-6; tentatively, D is TRBD1 (5 bases). The CDR3 contains 18 residues. CDR1 is KGHSH and CDR2 is LQKENI in the germline V gene. Trimming pared 2 bases from V and 0 bases from J, leaving 14 bases between. The CDR3 DNA reads TGTGCCAGCTCACCAAGACAGTCCTCAAGCTCCTATAATTCACCCCTCCACTTT. Translation: CASSPRQSSSSYNSPLHF.

The genes are TRBV19 and TRBJ1-2; weak D call: TRBD1 (6 bases). V was clipped by 8 bases and J by 0 bases, with 13 bases between them. Germline CDR1 reads LNHDA; CDR2 reads SQIVND (reference sequence). This CDR3 is 14 amino acids long. CDR3 sequence reads: CASYTGRANYGYTF. The CDR3 nucleotides are TGTGCCAGTTACACAGGGAGAGCTAACTATGGCTACACCTTC.